Given below is one T cell receptor beta chain in context. This clonotype occurred once. The specificity of this receptor is unknown. No much larger clone exists at a distance of one base, and base qualities are not known. Single-read evidence is weak. This specimen comes from a study of T cell repertoires in cytomegalovirus infection (dated by TCRdb to about 2019). Describing the broader study: Recently identified HLA-C-restricted CMV epitopes, whose presentation resists viral immunomodulation, were targeted by peptide stimulations together with well-studied HLA-B-restricted epitopes. Donor HLA type was relevant to the analysis, because carriage of CMV infection together with the matching HLA type was indicated by public TCR beta signatures. What the research found in general, with its limitations: Carriers of CMV infection plus the relevant HLA type were discriminated by the cumulative frequency of public TCR beta family members in the study cohort and in an independent 352-donor cohort. The ex vivo response was dominated by HLA-C-restricted CMV-specific TCR beta clonotypes, which also provided the single most frequent clonotype in two of eight donors.

Interpreted using the paper, the treatment or condition label stands for: in vitro stimulation with specific CMV peptide epitopes to enrich CMV-specific T cells. The germline V gene yields LGHNA for CDR1 and YSLEER for CDR2. Relative to germline, V is missing 5 bases and J is missing 5 bases, with 8 bases of the junction outside any gene match. The CDR3 has 15 amino acids, counting the end cysteine and phenylalanine. The entry retains the CDR3 DNA only, 45 bases that are in frame from base 1. Sequencing was performed on an Illumina HiSeq 1500. TCRdb handled the public reads itself, with Q25 trimming in fastp and clone calling in MiXCR, and kept productive beta chains. Rows merge per CDR3 protein into single entries with the most common DNA and genes. For this sample there are 80,000 or so distinct CDR3 sequences; approximately 24% appear just once. The ten largest clones represent around 50% of the sample.

The chain was built from TRBV4-3 and TRBJ1-1, with 10 bases in between that match TRBD1. The receptor was derived from a human donor in good health (CMV status not recorded). Some clones in this sample may be carry-over from other donors' samples. Sequenced material: CD8+ T cells from cultured PBMCs, taken from culture after CMV antigen stimulation. The DNA reads TGCGCCAGCAGCTACCGACAGGGGGCAAATACTGAAGCTTTCTTT. It translates to CASSYRQGANTEAFF.